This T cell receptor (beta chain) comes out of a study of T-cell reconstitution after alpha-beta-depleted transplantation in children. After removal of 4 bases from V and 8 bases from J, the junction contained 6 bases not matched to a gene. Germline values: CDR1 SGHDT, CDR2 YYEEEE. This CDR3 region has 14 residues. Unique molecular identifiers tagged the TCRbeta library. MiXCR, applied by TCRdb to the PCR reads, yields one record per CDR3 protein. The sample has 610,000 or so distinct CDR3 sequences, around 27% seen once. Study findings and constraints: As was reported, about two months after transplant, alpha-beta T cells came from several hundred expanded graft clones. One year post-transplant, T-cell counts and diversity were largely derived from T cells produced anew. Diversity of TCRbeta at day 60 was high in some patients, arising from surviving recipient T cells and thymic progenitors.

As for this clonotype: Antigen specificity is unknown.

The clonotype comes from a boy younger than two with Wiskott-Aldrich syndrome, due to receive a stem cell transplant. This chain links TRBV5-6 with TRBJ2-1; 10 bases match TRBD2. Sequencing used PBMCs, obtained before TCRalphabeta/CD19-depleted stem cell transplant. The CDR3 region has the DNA TGTGCCAGCAGCAGGGCTAGCGGGAGATATGAGCAGTTCTTC. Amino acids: CASSRASGRYEQFF.